This T cell receptor (beta chain) comes out of a study of metastatic and nonmetastatic thyroid tumors. Study information: Across peripheral blood and tumor or nodule tissue samples taken from malignant and benign thyroid patients, the repertoires were compared with one another.

This clone came up many times. The antigen remains unidentified. Thyroid surgery had not been preceded by any treatment in any patient. V was shortened by 2 bases and J by 2 bases, with 13 bases between the two germline ends. The CDR3 runs 15 residues. The germline V gene encodes CDR1 LNHDA and CDR2 SQIVND (reference sequence). Per the original data handling: Built for papillary thyroid cancer, a distant-metastasis classifier drew on CDR3 differences across clinicopathological groups. From the PCR reads, TCRdb re-called clones with MiXCR. In this record, the V and J calls reflect TCRdb's handling and not the investigators' own analysis. The top ten clones hold 3.6% of a sample with approximately 84,000 clones, 15% of them seen once. The study's findings and limits: Patients with malignant thyroid tumors reportedly had significantly higher TCR beta diversity than those with benign nodules, in blood and tumor.

Sequencing used blood. This clonotype originated in a female donor with papillary thyroid cancer or a benign thyroid nodule (not recorded which). Some clones in this sample may be carry-over from other donors' samples. The V call is TRBV19, the J call TRBJ2-7; D gene unclear. The CDR3 here is CASSISPDVTYEQYF. The CDR3 region has the DNA TGTGCCAGTAGTATAAGCCCGGACGTTACCTACGAGCAGTACTTC.